This TCR beta chain was documented in a study of blood T cell repertoires in COVID-19. Study at large: Sites across the United States, Italy and Spain contributed samples from acute and convalescent COVID-19. In each case, the material was cDNA or gDNA derived from T cells, B-cell-depleted T cells, or PBMCs.

V shed 0 bases and J shed 8 bases, with 8 bases lying between them. Germline CDR1 SGHDN, CDR2 FVKESK. The length of the CDR3 is 13 residues. In the source study's methods: Using reference gene primer amplification, nucleated cell counts were estimated. Assay: immunoSEQ multiplex PCR; the TCRdb copy retains only in-frame clones and omits some. That table furnishes V, J and clone size, whereas the DNA furnished D and trimming. The sample has more than 95,000 clones, more than 80% seen once; the top ten hold 3.2%. Patients at the Seattle site were enrolled during active infection and followed longitudinally.

The receptor comes from a woman over 75 with COVID-19, enrolled during active disease. What was sequenced was peripheral blood. This chain links TRBV14 with TRBJ2-1, with D possibly matching TRBD2 (6 bases). The DNA for the CDR3 is TGTGCCAGCAGCCAAGAATGGGACTATGAGCAGTTCTTC. Encoded protein: CASSQEWDYEQFF.